Only a few counts were recorded for the clone carrying this T cell receptor beta chain. The data were taken from a study of metastatic and nonmetastatic thyroid tumors. In the study overall: Comparison of repertoires was carried out across blood and tumor or nodule tissue from malignant and benign thyroid patients.

There were no patients who had received any treatment before thyroid surgery. Trimming shortened V by 9 bases and J by 5 bases, and 14 bases separated the two germline ends. Germline V lookup: CDR1 LNHDA, CDR2 SQIVND (reference sequence). CDR3 length equals 13 residues. TCRdb reanalyzed the PCR reads via MiXCR. Counted here are over 15,000 clones, 29% occurring once; the ten biggest clones make up under 15%. J is TRBJ1-5 and V is TRBV19, with unresolved D. Sequenced input: tumor tissue. The clonotype was recovered from a female donor with papillary thyroid cancer or a benign thyroid nodule (not recorded which). Some clones in this sample may be carry-over from other donors' samples. CDR3 amino acids: CASNPRRDQPQHF. As DNA, the CDR3 is TGTGCCAGCAATCCTCGGAGGGATCAGCCCCAGCATTTT.